This T cell receptor beta chain originates from a study of T-cell reconstitution after alpha-beta-depleted transplantation in children. Germline lookup yields CDR1 ENHRY and CDR2 SYGVKD. The CDR3 loop spans 15 amino acids. V was shortened by 3 bases and J by 4 bases, with 13 bases between the two germline ends. Using unique molecular identifiers, the investigators prepared the TCRbeta library. TCRdb reprocessed the PCR reads with MiXCR, giving one entry per CDR3 protein. Of approximately 200,000 distinct CDR3 sequences detected, 13% to 15% appear once; the ten largest clones hold around 14%. This clonotype was seen repeatedly, ten times or more.

The material sequenced was PBMCs from the stem cell graft donor, taken from the stem cell graft. The source is a human donor who donated a stem cell graft to a child with acute lymphoblastic leukemia. The gene calls are TRBV10-3 and TRBJ2-1; perhaps TRBD2 as D (5 bases). Here the CDR3 reads CAISDGESGYNEQFF. The CDR3 DNA follows: TGTGCCATCAGTGATGGGGAGTCTGGTTACAATGAGCAGTTCTTC.